The 3 T cell receptor beta chains presented below share a single source sample, sequenced in a study of blood T cells in healthy people across ages. A J-beta primer mix and a sample-barcoded 5' primer were used in a second PCR of about 7 to 12 cycles. MiXCR, applied by TCRdb to the 5' RACE reads, yields one record per CDR3 protein. The data contain roughly 1,000,000 distinct CDR3 sequences, about 25% of them singletons. In addition, the sample was reused for a study of T cells of mothers and their children.

The sample taken for sequencing was blood. The receptors stem from a girl aged 2 to 9 in good health.

A few counts support this clonotype. The chain links TRBV18 to TRBJ1-4; D remains unclear. This CDR3 spans 14 amino acids. The germline V and J ends were trimmed by 0 bases and 7 bases, with 9 bases remaining between them. Germline assignment: CDR1 KGHSH and CDR2 LQKENI. Here the CDR3 reads CASSPPNAGEKLFF. For the CDR3, the DNA is TGTGCCAGCTCACCACCGAACGCTGGTGAAAAACTGTTTTTT.

CDR3 sequence reads: CASSGRVDTEAFF. The CDR3 DNA follows: TGTGCCAGCAGTGGCAGGGTCGACACTGAAGCTTTCTTT. The chain employs TRBV6-6 and TRBJ1-1; weak D call: TRBD1 (5 bases). Germline values: CDR1 MNHNY, CDR2 SVGAGI (reference sequence). Trimming shortened V by 5 bases and J by 3 bases, and 10 bases separated the two germline ends. The CDR3 is 13 residues long.

The chain employs TRBV11-2 and TRBJ1-2; no clear D. The CDR3 consists of 13 residues. From germline, CDR1 is SGHAT and CDR2 FQNNGV. V lost 1 base and J lost 8, with 11 bases in between. CDR3 in amino acids: CASSLADSGGYTF. As DNA, the CDR3 is TGTGCCAGCAGCTTAGCTGACTCGGGGGGCTACACCTTC. Full variable domain (missing parts from reference TRBV11-2 and TRBJ1-2): EAGVAQSPRYKIIEKRQSVAFWCNPISGHATLYWYQQILGQGPKLLIQFQNNGVVDDSQLPKDRFSAERLKGVDSTLKIQPAKLEDSAVYLCASSLADSGGYTFGSGTRLTVV.